This TCR beta chain is drawn from a study of long-term antiretroviral therapy in people with HIV. V was shortened by 4 bases and J by 0 bases, with 7 bases between the two germline ends. The CDR3 has 14 residues. CDR1 and CDR2 from the germline V gene are SEHNR and FQNEAQ (reference sequence). Run at survey level, the immunoSEQ assay was version v3.0. The protocol was immunoSEQ multiplex PCR, while the TCRdb copy is restricted to in-frame clones and leaves out a portion. Here the sample spans 25,000 to 35,000 clones, over 85% being singletons. The V and J genes are TRBV7-9 and TRBJ2-1; D ambiguous. The TCR sequence derives from a middle-aged woman with HIV. Sequenced material: unsorted PBMCs, taken almost 6.7 years after starting antiretroviral therapy. Here the CDR3 reads CASSYRSSYNEQFF. The CDR3 DNA reads TGTGCCAGCAGCTATCGTAGCTCCTACAATGAGCAGTTCTTC.